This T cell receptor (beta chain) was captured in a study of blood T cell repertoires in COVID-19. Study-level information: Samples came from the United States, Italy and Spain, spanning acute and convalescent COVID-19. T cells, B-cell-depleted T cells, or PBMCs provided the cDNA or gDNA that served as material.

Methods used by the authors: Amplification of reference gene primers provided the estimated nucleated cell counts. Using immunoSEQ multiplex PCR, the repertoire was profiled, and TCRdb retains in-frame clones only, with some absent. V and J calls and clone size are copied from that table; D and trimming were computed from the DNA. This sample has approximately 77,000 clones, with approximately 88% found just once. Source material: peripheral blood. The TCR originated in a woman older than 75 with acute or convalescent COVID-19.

The CDR3 region is CASSLQNNYGYTF. CDR3 coding DNA: TGTGCCAGCAGCCTACAGAATAACTATGGCTACACCTTC. The chain joins TRBV9 to TRBJ1-2; D not resolved. The ends were cut back, 4 bases at V and 1 base at J, with 8 bases in the middle. From germline, CDR1 is SGDLS and CDR2 YYNGEE. This CDR3 spans 13 amino acids.